The clone carrying this T cell receptor beta chain was counted only a few times. The data were taken from a study of response to subunit inactivated influenza vaccine. TCRdb reprocessed the RT-PCR reads with MiXCR, giving one entry per CDR3 protein. The data hold 150,000 to 200,000 distinct CDR3 sequences, with about an eighth observed a single time. The germline gives CDR1 MNHEY, CDR2 SVGEGT. V was pared by 0 bases and J by 4 bases, with 4 bases between. This CDR3 has 13 residues. These same records also appear under a second study, on T cells expressing NK-cell markers. That study reports: With UMIs, 5'RACE template switching was used to make TCR beta cDNA.

The starting material was CD8+ T cells sorted from PBMCs, obtained less than 13 days after vaccination. The gene calls are TRBV6-2 or TRBV6-3 and TRBJ2-1, with D uncertain. The clonotype was recovered from a man aged 45-60 years who received an inactivated influenza vaccine. The CDR3 loop is CASSYSLYNEQFF. The CDR3 DNA reads TGTGCCAGCAGTTACTCCCTATACAATGAGCAGTTCTTC.